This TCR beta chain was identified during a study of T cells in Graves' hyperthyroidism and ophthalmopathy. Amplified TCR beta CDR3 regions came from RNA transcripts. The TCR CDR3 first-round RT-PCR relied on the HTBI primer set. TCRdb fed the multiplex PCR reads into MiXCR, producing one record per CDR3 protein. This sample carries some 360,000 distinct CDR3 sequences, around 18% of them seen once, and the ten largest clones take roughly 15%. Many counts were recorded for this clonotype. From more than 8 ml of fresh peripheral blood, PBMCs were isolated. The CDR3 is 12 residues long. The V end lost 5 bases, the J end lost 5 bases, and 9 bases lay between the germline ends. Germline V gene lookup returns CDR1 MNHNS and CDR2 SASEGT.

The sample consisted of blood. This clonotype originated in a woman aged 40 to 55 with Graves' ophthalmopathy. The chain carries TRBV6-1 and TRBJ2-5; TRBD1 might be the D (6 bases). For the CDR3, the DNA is TGTGCCAGCAGTCACAGGGAGGAGACCCAGTACTTC. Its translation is CASSHREETQYF.